This T cell receptor beta chain was captured in a study of CD8 T cells in ankylosing spondylitis. Per the germline V gene, CDR1 is LGHDT and CDR2 is YNNKEL (reference sequence). Deletions cut 0 bases from V and 8 bases from J, with 13 bases between. CDR3 length equals 14 residues. This clonotype was picked up a small number of times. Its cognate antigen is unknown. Study observations and caveats: It appeared that ankylosing spondylitis blood was characterized by a TCR beta motif of several highly homologous variants.

Each CDR3 protein is one row after TCRdb ran MiXCR on the 5' RACE reads. The sample contains 300,000 to 400,000 distinct CDR3 sequences, approximately 14% of which appear only once. J is TRBJ1-2 and V is TRBV3-1, with TRBD1 as a possible D gene (5 bases). The sample was blood, either unsorted or a sorted T cell fraction (not recorded which). The clonotype comes from a male donor with ankylosing spondylitis or in good health (not recorded which). In DNA form, the CDR3 reads TGTGCCAGCAGCCAAGATTTGGGCAGGGAGGGCTACACCTTC. This codes for CASSQDLGREGYTF.